These 5 T cell receptor beta chains were sequenced from one sample in a study of immune heterogeneity within non-small cell lung tumors. The TCR beta CDR3 region underwent multiplex PCR amplification with 32 V and 13 J primers. One entry per CDR3 protein, called by TCRdb with MiXCR from the multiplex PCR reads. This sample has tens of thousands of distinct CDR3 sequences, with about 25% found just once. Bulk tumor genomic DNA (approximately 640 ng per sample) served as template. During surgery, each primary tumor gave multiple biopsies spaced as far apart as possible. Enrolled individuals presented with untreated, newly diagnosed non-small cell lung cancer and received curative surgery. Sample: lung tumor tissue. The source is a man in his forties with non-small cell lung cancer.

On this clonotype itself: This sequence may be a read error, since a much larger clone differs from it by one base. The chain links TRBV5-1 to TRBJ1-2; TRBD1 matches 8 bases. This CDR3 contains 13 residues. CDR1 is SGHRS and CDR2 is YFSETQ in the germline V gene. Trimming at V came to 3 bases and at J to 9 bases, leaving 7 bases not matched to a gene. CDR3 coding DNA: TGCGCCAGCAGCTCCCGGACAGGGAATTGCTACACCTTC. This encodes CASSSRTGNCYTF.

At least ten counts were recorded for this clonotype. The J gene is TRBJ1-3, the V gene TRBV14; D ambiguous. Trimming pared 4 bases from V and 4 bases from J, leaving 11 bases between. The CDR3 consists of 14 residues. Germline assignment: CDR1 SGHDN and CDR2 FVKESK. The CDR3 DNA reads as TGTGCCAGCAGCCGGTTGGGTACCGGAAACACCATATATTTT. This gives the protein CASSRLGTGNTIYF.

This clonotype was seen ten or more times. This sequence joins TRBV12-3 or TRBV12-4 and TRBJ2-7, with 10 bases identical to TRBD2. The V segment lost 7 bases and the J segment 2 bases; nucleotides outside the gene matches: 8. The length of the CDR3 is 15 residues. In DNA form, the CDR3 reads TGTGCCAGCACCAATAGCGGGAGGCTACCCTACGAGCAGTACTTC. Translating it yields CASTNSGRLPYEQYF.

Comment on this clonotype: A much larger clone lies one base from this, so it may be a read error. The rearrangement joins TRBV6-1 to TRBJ1-6; 9 bases line up with TRBD1. The CDR3 spans 16 residues. With 10 bases clipped from V and 7 bases from J, the junction kept 14 bases outside the gene matches. Germline V gives CDR1 MNHNS, CDR2 SASEGT. DNA for the CDR3: TGTGCCACCAGCTTGCGAGGGGGACAGGGAAATTCACCCCTCCACTTT. Its translation is CATSLRGGQGNSPLHF.

In its sample, this clonotype was seen many times. The rearrangement joins TRBV24-1 to TRBJ1-4; D unresolved. Per the germline V gene, CDR1 is KGHDR and CDR2 is SFDVKD. V was trimmed by 4 bases and J by 11 bases, leaving 10 bases between them. The CDR3 extends over 12 amino acids. CDR3 DNA: TGTGCCACCAGTGAACCGACGGGGAAACTGTTTTTT. This codes for CATSEPTGKLFF.